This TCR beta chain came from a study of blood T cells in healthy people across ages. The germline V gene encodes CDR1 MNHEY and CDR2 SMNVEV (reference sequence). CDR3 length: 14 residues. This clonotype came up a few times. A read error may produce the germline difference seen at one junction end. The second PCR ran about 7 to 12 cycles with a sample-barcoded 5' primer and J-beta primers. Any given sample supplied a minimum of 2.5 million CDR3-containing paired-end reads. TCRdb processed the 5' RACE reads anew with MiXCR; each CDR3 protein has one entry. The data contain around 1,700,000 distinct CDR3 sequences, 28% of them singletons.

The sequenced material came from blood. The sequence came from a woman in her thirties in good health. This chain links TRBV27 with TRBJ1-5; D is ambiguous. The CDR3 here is CASRLRGLNQLQHF. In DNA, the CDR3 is TGTGCCAGCAGGTTACGTGGGCTCAATCAGCTCCAGCATTTT.